In its sample, the clone carrying this TCR beta chain was seen many times. The CDR3 length is 14 residues. The V end was cut by 6 bases, the J end by 2 bases, with 17 bases between. The germline gives CDR1 DFQATT, CDR2 SNEGSKA (reference sequence). These data originate in a study of T cells in Graves' hyperthyroidism and ophthalmopathy. Regions amplified from RNA transcripts were the TCR beta CDR3 regions. The HTBI primer set drove a first-round RT-PCR of the TCR CDR3. A single record per CDR3 protein comes from TCRdb applying MiXCR to the multiplex PCR reads. The sample records around 600,000 distinct CDR3 sequences, roughly 15% being singletons.

This TCR was recovered from a woman aged 45-65 years with Graves' ophthalmopathy. Sequencing was performed on blood. The chain is built from TRBV20-1 and TRBJ2-7; maybe TRBD2 (5 bases). DNA for the CDR3: TGCAGTGCAGCCCAGGTAGCGAGCCCCTACGAGCAGTACTTC. Its translation is CSAAQVASPYEQYF.